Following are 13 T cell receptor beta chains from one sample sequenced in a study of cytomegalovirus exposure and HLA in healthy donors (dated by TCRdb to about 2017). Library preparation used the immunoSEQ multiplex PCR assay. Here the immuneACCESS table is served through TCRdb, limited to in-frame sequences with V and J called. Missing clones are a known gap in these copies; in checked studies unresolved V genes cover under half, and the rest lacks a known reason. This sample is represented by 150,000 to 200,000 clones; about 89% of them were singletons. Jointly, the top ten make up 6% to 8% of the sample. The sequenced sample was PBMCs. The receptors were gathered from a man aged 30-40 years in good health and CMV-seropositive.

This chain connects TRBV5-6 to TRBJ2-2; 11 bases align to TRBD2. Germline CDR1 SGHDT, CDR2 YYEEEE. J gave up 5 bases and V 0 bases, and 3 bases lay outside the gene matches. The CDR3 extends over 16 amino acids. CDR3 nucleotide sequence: TGTGCCAGCAGCTTGGCCCTAGCGGGAGGAACCGGGGAGCTGTTTTTT. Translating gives CASSLALAGGTGELFF.

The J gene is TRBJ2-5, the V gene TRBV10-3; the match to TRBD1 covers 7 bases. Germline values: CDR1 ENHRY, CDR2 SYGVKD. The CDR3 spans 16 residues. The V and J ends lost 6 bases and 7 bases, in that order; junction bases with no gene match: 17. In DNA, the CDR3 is TGTGCCATCAGCCCCACCCCGGAGGAAACAGGGGCGACCCAGTACTTC. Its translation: CAISPTPEETGATQYF.

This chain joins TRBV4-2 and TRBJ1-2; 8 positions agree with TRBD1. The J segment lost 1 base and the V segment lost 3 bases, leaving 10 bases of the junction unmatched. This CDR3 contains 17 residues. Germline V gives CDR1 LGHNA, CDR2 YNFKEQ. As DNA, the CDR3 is TGTGCCAGCAGCCATCCCTTTGGGGACAGGAGTAACTATGGCTACACCTTC. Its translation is CASSHPFGDRSNYGYTF.

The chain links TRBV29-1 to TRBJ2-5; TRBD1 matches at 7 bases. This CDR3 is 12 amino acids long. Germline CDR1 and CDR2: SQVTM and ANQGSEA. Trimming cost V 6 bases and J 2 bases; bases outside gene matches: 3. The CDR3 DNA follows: TGCAGCGTGGAACAGGGGCAAGAGACCCAGTACTTC. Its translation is CSVEQGQETQYF.

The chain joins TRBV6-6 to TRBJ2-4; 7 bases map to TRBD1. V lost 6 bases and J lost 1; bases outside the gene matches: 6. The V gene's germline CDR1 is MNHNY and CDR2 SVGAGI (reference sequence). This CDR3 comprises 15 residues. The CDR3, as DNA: TGTGCCAGCAGCGCACCACAGGGGGCCAAAAACATTCAGTACTTC. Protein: CASSAPQGAKNIQYF.

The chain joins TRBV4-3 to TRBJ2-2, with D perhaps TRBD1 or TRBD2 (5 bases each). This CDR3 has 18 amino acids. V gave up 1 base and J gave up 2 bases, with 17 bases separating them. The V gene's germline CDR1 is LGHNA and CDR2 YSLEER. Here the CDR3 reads CASSQGVGQGRNTGELFF. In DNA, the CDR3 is TGCGCCAGCAGCCAAGGGGTAGGGCAGGGACGAAACACCGGGGAGCTGTTTTTT.

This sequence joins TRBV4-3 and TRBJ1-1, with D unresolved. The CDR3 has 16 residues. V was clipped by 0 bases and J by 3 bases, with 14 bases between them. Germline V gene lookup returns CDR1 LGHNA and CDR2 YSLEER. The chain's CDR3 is CASSQERLWSYTEAFF. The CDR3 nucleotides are TGCGCCAGCAGCCAAGAACGCCTTTGGTCCTACACTGAAGCTTTCTTT.

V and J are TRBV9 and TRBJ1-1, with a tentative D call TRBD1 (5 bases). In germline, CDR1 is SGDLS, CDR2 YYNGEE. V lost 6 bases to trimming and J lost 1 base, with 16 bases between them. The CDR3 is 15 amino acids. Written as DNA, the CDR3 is TGTGCCAGCAACTCCGTGGGACGGGGGAACACTGAAGCTTTCTTT. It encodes CASNSVGRGNTEAFF.

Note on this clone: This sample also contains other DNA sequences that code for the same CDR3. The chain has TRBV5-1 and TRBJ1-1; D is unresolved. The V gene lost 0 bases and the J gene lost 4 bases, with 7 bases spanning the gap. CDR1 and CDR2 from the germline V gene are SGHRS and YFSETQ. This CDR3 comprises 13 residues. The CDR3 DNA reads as TGCGCCAGCAGCTTGGCTGCAGGCACTGAAGCTTTCTTT. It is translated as CASSLAAGTEAFF.

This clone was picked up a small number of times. CDR3 in DNA: TGTGCCAGCAGTTACATAGGGGGGCAGCCCCAGCATTTT. Translated, it gives CASSYIGGQPQHF. V and J are TRBV6-6 and TRBJ1-5; perhaps TRBD1 as D (6 bases). The length of the CDR3 is 13 residues. V was clipped by 2 bases and J by 7 bases, with 9 bases between them. Germline CDR1 reads MNHNY; CDR2 reads SVGAGI (reference sequence).

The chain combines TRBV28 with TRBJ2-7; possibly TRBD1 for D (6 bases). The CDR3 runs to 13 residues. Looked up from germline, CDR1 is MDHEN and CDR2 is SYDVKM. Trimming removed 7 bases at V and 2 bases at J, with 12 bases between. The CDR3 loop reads CASNGQSPYEQYF. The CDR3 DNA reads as TGTGCCAGCAATGGACAGTCCCCCTACGAGCAGTACTTC.

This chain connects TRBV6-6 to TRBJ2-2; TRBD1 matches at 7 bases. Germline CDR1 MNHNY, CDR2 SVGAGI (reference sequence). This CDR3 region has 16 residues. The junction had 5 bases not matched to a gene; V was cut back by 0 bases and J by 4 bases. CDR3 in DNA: TGTGCCAGCAGTTACTCCCAGGGGGTTGGCACCGGGGAGCTGTTTTTT. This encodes CASSYSQGVGTGELFF.

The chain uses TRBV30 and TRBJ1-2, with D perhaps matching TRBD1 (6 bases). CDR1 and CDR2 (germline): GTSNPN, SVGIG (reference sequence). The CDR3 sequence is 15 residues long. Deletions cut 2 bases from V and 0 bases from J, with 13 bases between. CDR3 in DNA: TGTGCCTGGAGTAACCTGACAGGAGCTAACTATGGCTACACCTTC. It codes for CAWSNLTGANYGYTF.